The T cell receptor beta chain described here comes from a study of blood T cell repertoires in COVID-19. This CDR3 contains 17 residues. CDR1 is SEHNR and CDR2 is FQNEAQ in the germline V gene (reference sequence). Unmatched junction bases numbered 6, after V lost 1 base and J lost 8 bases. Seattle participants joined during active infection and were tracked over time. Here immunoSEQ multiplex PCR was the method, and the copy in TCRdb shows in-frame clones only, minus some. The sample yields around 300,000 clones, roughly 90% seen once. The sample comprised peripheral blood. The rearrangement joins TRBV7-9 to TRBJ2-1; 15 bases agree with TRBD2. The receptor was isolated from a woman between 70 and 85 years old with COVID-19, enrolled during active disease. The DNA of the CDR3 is TGTGCCAGCAGCTTAGGGACTAGCGGGGGGGCAAGGTATGAGCAGTTCTTC. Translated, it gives CASSLGTSGGARYEQFF.